The rows below give T cell receptor beta chains drawn from one sample of a study of blood T cell repertoires in COVID-19. The assay was immunoSEQ multiplex PCR, and TCRdb's table has in-frame clones only and misses some. The data show some 42,000 clones, roughly four fifths seen once. Material for sequencing was peripheral blood. The origin of the receptors is a woman aged 65 to 85 with acute or convalescent COVID-19. The CDR3 runs from the conserved cysteine through the conserved F or W.

V gene,J gene,CDR3 protein
TRBV15,TRBJ1-6,CATSRGQNNSPLHF
TRBV10-3,TRBJ1-1,CAITSHMNTEAFF
TRBV2,TRBJ1-1,CASYRVNTEAFF
TRBV4-3,TRBJ2-7,CASSLTEQGALDF
TRBV5-1,TRBJ1-1,CASRRDREGTEAFF
TRBV7-3,TRBJ1-1,CASSPGSLNTEAFF
TRBV7-2,TRBJ2-1,CASSLDPGSSYNEQFF
TRBV6-5,TRBJ1-2,CASSYGQTFYGYTF
TRBV2,TRBJ1-5,CASSDLGASHQPQHF
TRBV25-1,TRBJ2-5,CASSEWAGGYQETQYF
TRBV11-2,TRBJ2-3,CASSLETSGGIPSTDTQYF
TRBV28,TRBJ1-1,CASRRRQPGNTEAFF
TRBV6-5,TRBJ2-7,CASSYGGSYGLEQYF
TRBV18,TRBJ2-5,CASSPGTRETQYF
TRBV2,TRBJ2-7,CASTEGRDYEQYF
TRBV19,TRBJ2-1,CASSNLPGDTSYNEQFF
TRBV3-1/TRBV3-2,TRBJ2-7,CASSQDLGVGLVYEQYF
TRBV20-1,TRBJ2-5,CSASNFERGALQETQYF
TRBV3-1/TRBV3-2,TRBJ2-5,CASSIRGTLQETQYF
TRBV7-2,TRBJ1-2,CASSLDLGFSNYGYTF
TRBV27,TRBJ2-7,CASSYTGLRVEGNEQYF
TRBV10-3,TRBJ1-2,CAISLDRGDYGYTF
TRBV27,TRBJ2-7,CASSPRLAASSEQYF
TRBV6-1,TRBJ1-6,CASSETRINSPLHF
TRBV9,TRBJ2-1,CASSVVDYSYNEQFF
TRBV30,TRBJ2-7,CAWSHGVSYEQYF
TRBV28,TRBJ2-7,CASSPPRGQVHEQYF
TRBV9,TRBJ2-1,CASSVATYKGLAGYNEQFF